A single sample gave rise to the 27 T cell receptor beta chains below, sequenced in a study of tumor and adjacent non-tumor tissue in lung cancer. The template was RNA from unsorted bulk tissue. The library came from three nested PCR rounds adapted from ARM-PCR protocols. TCRdb reprocessed the multiplex PCR reads via MiXCR and lists one record per CDR3 protein. The repertoire holds some 93,000 distinct CDR3 sequences, just over 65% seen once, with 15% to 20% in the top ten. Sequencing was carried out using lung tumor tissue. These receptors came from a man aged 55-75 years with non-small cell lung cancer.

With respect to this clonotype: At one end the junction does not follow the germline gene, possibly because of a read error. The chain combines TRBV11-2 with TRBJ2-7; 9 bases agree with TRBD2. From germline, CDR1 is SGHAT and CDR2 FQNNGV. The CDR3 has 19 amino acids. The CDR3 protein is CVSSSDFLAGQKWGVEPYF. The CDR3 DNA follows: TGTGTCAGCAGCTCAGATTTTCTAGCGGGACAAAAATGGGGCGTCGAGCCGTACTTC.

This clonotype was detected only once. The junction shows a germline mismatch at one end, possibly a read error. The rearrangement joins TRBV10-3 to TRBJ2-3; D uncertain. The CDR3 extends over 12 amino acids. CDR1 and CDR2 from the germline V gene are ENHRY and SYGVKD. The CDR3, as DNA: TGTGCCACCAGTGCCTACACCGACACGCAGTATTTT. Amino acids: CATSAYTDTQYF.

To note about this clonotype: A junction end diverges from the germline sequence, so it may reflect a read error. The chain's CDR3 is CASSLEGQWRNSSLHF. In nucleotides, the CDR3 is TGTGCCAGCAGCTTGGAGGGACAGTGGAGAAATTCATCCCTCCACTTT. The chain has TRBV5-6 and TRBJ1-6; 7 bases map to TRBD1. The CDR3 runs to 16 residues. Germline CDR1 and CDR2: SGHDT and YYEEEE.

In regard to this clonotype: Given a much more abundant clone one base away, this may be a read error. The chain has TRBV20-1 and TRBJ2-5; maybe TRBD2 (5 bases). Trimming shortened V by 7 bases and J by 2 bases, and 11 bases separated the two germline ends. Germline lookup yields CDR1 DFQATT and CDR2 SNEGSKA (reference sequence). The CDR3 loop spans 12 amino acids. CDR3 residues: CSDRGLQETQYF. The CDR3 region has the DNA TGCAGTGATCGAGGGCTACAAGAGACCCAGTACTTC.

About this clonotype itself: This CDR3 fails to terminate in the conserved phenylalanine or tryptophan, so it likely reflects a read error. The chain couples TRBV12-3 or TRBV12-4 to TRBJ1-1; no reliable D call. The CDR3 consists of 13 residues. Trimming cost V 2 bases and J 11 bases, with 15 bases left between them. The CDR3: CASSLRAGSDAFY. CDR3 DNA: TGTGCCAGCAGTTTAAGGGCAGGCTCGGATGCTTTCTAT.

The chain joins TRBV11-3 to TRBJ2-7; 11 bases map to TRBD2. CDR3 length: 17 residues. The germline V gene encodes CDR1 SGHNT and CDR2 YENEEA. V lost 9 bases, J lost 3 bases, and 16 bases stayed unmatched. The CDR3 here is CASSPRWTSGWSYEQYF. The DNA for the CDR3 is TGTGCCAGTAGCCCCAGATGGACTAGCGGGTGGAGCTACGAGCAGTACTTC.

Remarks on this clonotype: An end of the junction differs from the germline gene, which may be a read error. The chain combines TRBV12-3 or TRBV12-4 with TRBJ1-1, with 8 nucleotides matching TRBD1. This CDR3 comprises 13 residues. The CDR3 nucleotides are TGTGCGAGCACGCAGGGGGCTGGTACTGAAGCTTTCTTT. Protein product: CASTQGAGTEAFF.

A remark on this clonotype: A clone one base away is much larger, so this may be a read error. The chain combines TRBV27 with TRBJ2-3; TRBD2 aligns across 7 bases. The length of the CDR3 is 16 residues. With 4 bases clipped from V and 0 bases from J, the junction kept 7 bases outside the gene matches. CDR1 MNHEY and CDR2 SMNVEV come from the germline V gene (reference sequence). The chain's CDR3 is CASSSRLAISTDTQYF. Here the CDR3 DNA reads TGTGCCAGCAGTTCTCGACTAGCCATCAGCACAGATACGCAGTATTTT.

Remarks on this clonotype: Since a much larger clone is just one base distant, this may be a read error. V gene TRBV11-2 combines with J gene TRBJ1-1; TRBD1 is a possible D gene (6 bases). The length of the CDR3 is 16 residues. Germline CDR1 and CDR2: SGHAT and FQNNGV. The CDR3 nucleotides read TGTGCCAGCAGCTATCACAGGGCCAGGGTGAGCATTGAAGCCTTCTTT. Translation: CASSYHRARVSIEAFF.

This chain uses TRBV4-1 with TRBJ1-1, with no clear D. Germline-derived CDR1 and CDR2 are MGHRA and YSYEKL. V was pared by 4 bases and J by 1 base, with 16 bases between. This CDR3 contains 16 residues. The CDR3 is CASSRSATRSNTEAFF. The CDR3, as DNA: TGCGCCAGCAGCCGATCTGCCACGCGTTCGAACACTGAAGCTTTCTTT.

With respect to this clonotype: A read error may explain this, as a much larger clone is one base away. The chain recombines TRBV4-1 with TRBJ1-3; unclear D gene. The CDR3 totals 12 residues. CDR1 and CDR2 (germline): MGHRA, YSYEKL. The CDR3 loop is CANSHEGYTIYF. CDR3 coding DNA: TGCGCCAACAGCCACGAAGGGTACACCATATATTTT.

This chain links TRBV29-1 with TRBJ2-3, with D uncertain. The V end lost 6 bases, the J end lost 4 bases, and 17 bases lay between the germline ends. The length of the CDR3 is 14 residues. Germline V gene sequence: CDR1 SQVTM, CDR2 ANQGSEA. CDR3 bases: TGCAGCGTCGGGTCGAGTACTGGACCAGATACGCAGTATTTT. Translating gives CSVGSSTGPDTQYF.

Comments on this clonotype: A read error may account for a junction end that differs from germline. J is TRBJ1-4 and V is TRBV4-1; no definite D call. The germline V gene encodes CDR1 MGHRA and CDR2 YSYEKL. CDR3 length: 15 amino acids. The CDR3 sequence: CASGRNPTGDEKPFF. For the CDR3, the DNA is TGCGCCAGCGGCCGGAACCCTACCGGCGATGAAAAACCGTTTTTT.

A remark on this clonotype: A much larger clone sits a single nucleotide away, making a read error possible. This likely comes from a read error, as the CDR3 has no conserved phenylalanine or tryptophan at its end. This chain connects TRBV6-1 to TRBJ1-1; 10 bases are shared with TRBD1. V lost 8 bases, J lost 7 bases, and 7 bases stayed unmatched. Per the germline V gene, CDR1 is MNHNS and CDR2 is SASEGT. There are 13 residues in the CDR3. Here the CDR3 DNA reads TGTGCCAGCGGCGGGGACAGGGGAATTGAAGCTTTCCTT. Amino acids: CASGGDRGIEAFL.

The chain joins TRBV5-6 to TRBJ2-1, with TRBD1 as a possible D gene (6 bases). The CDR3 sequence is 14 residues long. The V end was cut by 4 bases, the J end by 12 bases, with 20 bases between. CDR1 is SGHDT and CDR2 is YYEEEE in the germline V gene. Written as DNA, the CDR3 is TGTGCCAGCAGCGTGACAGGCCGCGACAATTGGCAGTTCTTC. This codes for CASSVTGRDNWQFF.

The rearrangement links TRBV6-1 to TRBJ1-5, with 11 bases lining up with TRBD1. The DNA end favors TRBJ2-3, so the J call may be wrong. CDR3 length: 18 amino acids. Germline assignment: CDR1 MNHNS and CDR2 SASEGT. As DNA, the CDR3 is TGTGCCAGCAGCGTGGACAGGGGGCTATTAATAAGCAATCAGCCCCAGTATTTT. Its translation: CASSVDRGLLISNQPQYF.

This clonotype was detected only a few times. This chain joins TRBV2 and TRBJ2-5; TRBD2 matches at 9 bases. This CDR3 spans 15 amino acids. Germline lookup yields CDR1 SNHLY and CDR2 FYNNEI. Trimming removed 5 bases from V and 3 bases from J; junction bases left unmatched: 7. The DNA for the CDR3 is TGTGCCAGCAGTCTAGGGACTAGCTTTGAAGAGACCCAGTACTTC. It translates to CASSLGTSFEETQYF. The full variable domain, completed using reference TRBV2 and TRBJ2-5, is EPEVTQTPSHQVTQMGQEVILRCVPISNHLYFYWYRQILGQKVEFLVSFYNNEISEKSEIFDDQFSVERPDGSNFTLKIRSTKLEDSAMYFCASSLGTSFEETQYFGPGTRLLVL.

This clonotype was recorded at least ten times. The chain has TRBV28 and TRBJ1-1; the match to TRBD1 covers 9 bases. The germline V gene encodes CDR1 MDHEN and CDR2 SYDVKM. This CDR3 spans 17 amino acids. V lost 6 bases and J lost 1; bases outside the gene matches: 12. In nucleotides, the CDR3 is TGTGCCAGCAGCCGCGGTGGGACAGGGACTGGGAACACTGAAGCTTTCTTT. Translation gives CASSRGGTGTGNTEAFF.

This clonotype was recorded once. This CDR3 is missing its conserved last phenylalanine or tryptophan, likely due to a read error. The genes are TRBV4-3 and TRBJ2-1, with D unclear. The CDR3 contains 16 residues. V was pared by 0 bases and J by 1 base, with 10 bases between. Germline CDR1 LGHNA, CDR2 YSLEER. The CDR3 sequence is CASSQDGSRSYNEQFI. CDR3 coding DNA: TGCGCCAGCAGCCAAGATGGGTCGAGATCCTACAATGAGCAGTTCATC.

On this clonotype: A junction boundary mismatches the germline segment, possibly from a read error. V is TRBV29-1 and J is TRBJ1-1; no definite D call. CDR3 size: 12 residues. The germline gives CDR1 SQVTM, CDR2 ANQGSEA. CDR3 DNA: TGCAGCGTTCGGTCTTCGTCCACTGGAGCTTTCTTT. Its protein product is CSVRSSSTGAFF.

V and J are TRBV4-3 and TRBJ2-2; unclear D gene. Trimming shortened V by 0 bases and J by 7 bases, and 12 bases separated the two germline ends. CDR1 LGHNA and CDR2 YSLEER come from the germline V gene. The CDR3 contains 15 residues. CDR3 sequence reads: CASSQDTRAIGELFF. For the CDR3, the DNA is TGCGCCAGCAGCCAAGACACTCGAGCGATCGGGGAGCTGTTTTTT.

Of note for this clonotype: Relative to the germline gene, one junction end is altered; a read error may explain this. V and J are TRBV6-2 or TRBV6-3 and TRBJ2-2; maybe TRBD2 (6 bases). The CDR3 extends over 13 amino acids. Germline CDR1 is MNHEY and CDR2 is SVGEGT. Written as DNA, the CDR3 is TGTGCCAGCAGTTACCCGGACACCGGGGGGCTGTTTTTT. Translation: CASSYPDTGGLFF.

V usage is TRBV7-9 and J usage is TRBJ2-3; D perhaps matches TRBD2 (7 bases). This CDR3 comprises 17 residues. From germline, CDR1 is SEHNR and CDR2 FQNEAQ (reference sequence). The V end lost 2 bases, the J end lost 4 bases, and 19 bases lay between the germline ends. The CDR3 here is CASSLIRTGGPSDTQYF. The DNA for the CDR3 is TGTGCCAGCAGCTTAATCCGGACGGGGGGCCCCTCAGATACGCAGTATTTT.

Comment on this clonotype: The conserved phenylalanine or tryptophan normally closing the CDR3 is absent here, so this likely arose from a read error. J is TRBJ1-1 and V is TRBV4-3; D not resolved. Germline lookup yields CDR1 LGHNA and CDR2 YSLEER. This CDR3 has 13 residues. CDR3 in DNA: TGCGCCAGCGGCCAAGATCCCTCAACTGAAGCTTTCCTC. This encodes CASGQDPSTEAFL.

This clonotype came up a few times. A junction boundary mismatches the germline segment, possibly from a read error. CDR3 coding DNA: TGCAACGTTGAAACGCGCATTAATAATGAGCAGTTCTTC. Residues: CNVETRINNEQFF. The V call is TRBV29-1, the J call TRBJ2-1; D unresolved. This CDR3 is 13 amino acids long. Germline values: CDR1 SQVTM, CDR2 ANQGSEA.

To note about this clonotype: The CDR3 does not close with the conserved phenylalanine or tryptophan, likely indicating a read error. This sequence joins TRBV7-9 and TRBJ1-6; D remains unclear. Germline CDR1 SEHNR, CDR2 FQNEAQ (reference sequence). There are 17 residues in the CDR3. CDR3 bases: TGTGCCGGCAGCCCGACACGGAGGAGTGGGTATAATTCACCCCTCCACTAT. This codes for CAGSPTRRSGYNSPLHY.

This clonotype was detected only once. The junction departs from germline at one end; a sequencing error may be responsible. The chain has TRBV6-2 or TRBV6-3 and TRBJ1-2; D remains unclear. This CDR3 is 11 amino acids long. The germline V gene encodes CDR1 MNHEY and CDR2 SVGEGT. The CDR3 loop is CASRTGYGYIF. The CDR3 DNA reads TGTGCCAGCAGGACCGGGTACGGCTACATCTTC.